The T cell receptor beta chain under discussion was sequenced for a study of a mutant IDH1 vaccine in newly diagnosed glioma. Background on the study: Patients got radiotherapy, temozolomide, or both beforehand, and most got both.

The CDR3 is 18 amino acids. The germline V gene has CDR1 SGHVS and CDR2 FNYEAQ. Trimming cost V 5 bases and J 5 bases; bases outside gene matches: 16. On this clone itself: Its cognate antigen is unknown.

Generated by immunoSEQ multiplex PCR, the TCRdb table keeps only in-frame clones and is missing some. The sample has tens of thousands of clones, roughly 90% seen once; the top ten hold about 2.5%. Study-wide findings and caveats: Pseudoprogression appeared unlinked to shifts in leading peripheral T cell clonotypes. Overall, about 92% of patients had vaccine-induced immune responses.

Time point meaning: baseline, week 1 (first vaccination visit). Treatment specified: pre-vaccination baseline after standard-of-care therapy. Tumors from donors were new WHO grade 3 or 4 IDH1-mutant astrocytomas with ATRX loss. The V call is TRBV7-6, the J call TRBJ2-3; 10 bases line up with TRBD2. The sequencing used PBMCs, collected from a glioma patient treated with radiotherapy, temozolomide or both. The sequence came from a man aged 35 to 55 with glioma. The CDR3 reads CASSRSPASGSLGDTQYF. The CDR3 DNA sequence: TGTGCCAGCAGCCGCAGCCCCGCTAGCGGGAGTTTGGGAGATACGCAGTATTTT.